This passage covers 5 T cell receptor beta chains from one sample sequenced in a study of CD8+ T cells in alopecia areata. Sample treatment: oral pan-JAK inhibitor, 5-10 mg twice daily. The authors extracted RNA and reverse transcribed it into cDNA as the sequencing template. Using immunoSEQ multiplex PCR, the repertoire was profiled, and TCRdb retains in-frame clones only, with some absent. The sample shows over 100,000 clones, 50% to 55% of them seen only once. This specimen was CD4+ T cells sorted from blood, taken at week 4, from a patient treated with tofacitinib. Every receptor here comes from a human donor with alopecia areata.

The chain carries TRBV29-1 and TRBJ2-7; D is ambiguous. The V gene lost 4 bases and the J gene lost 0 bases, with 10 bases spanning the gap. In germline, CDR1 is SQVTM, CDR2 ANQGSEA. This CDR3 region has 13 residues. The CDR3 is CSVGMGHSYEQYF. The CDR3 coding sequence is TGCAGCGTTGGGATGGGCCACTCCTACGAGCAGTACTTC.

The chain has TRBV20-1 and TRBJ1-2, with D possibly TRBD1 on 6 matching bases. This CDR3 has 11 amino acids. V was trimmed by 4 bases and J by 12 bases, leaving 15 bases between them. Germline-derived CDR1 and CDR2 are DFQATT and SNEGSKA (reference sequence). The CDR3 reads CSAKGGLGDTF. The CDR3 DNA reads as TGCAGTGCTAAGGGGGGCTTAGGGGACACCTTC.

This sequence joins TRBV4-1 and TRBJ2-5; 11 nucleotides align to TRBD2. Germline V lookup: CDR1 MGHRA, CDR2 YSYEKL. V was pared by 2 bases and J by 3 bases, with 5 bases of the junction left unmatched. The CDR3 runs to 16 residues. The CDR3 is CASSQLGLAEKETQYF. The CDR3, as DNA: TGCGCCAGCAGCCAATTGGGACTAGCGGAAAAAGAGACCCAGTACTTC.

The genes are TRBV2 and TRBJ2-7; 7 bases line up with TRBD2. Germline values: CDR1 SNHLY, CDR2 FYNNEI. The CDR3 loop spans 11 amino acids. The J segment lost 7 bases and the V segment lost 6 bases, leaving 3 bases of the junction unmatched. The CDR3 nucleotides are TGTGCCAGCAGACTAGCGCTTGAGCAGTACTTC. Translating it yields CASRLALEQYF.

In this sample, this clone turned up a few times. J is TRBJ2-1 and V is TRBV5-1; TRBD2 matches at 8 bases. This CDR3 comprises 15 residues. Germline V gives CDR1 SGHRS, CDR2 YFSETQ. Unmatched junction bases numbered 8, after V lost 2 bases and J lost 7 bases. CDR3 sequence reads: CASSFASGGVNEQFF. For the CDR3, the DNA is TGCGCCAGCAGCTTTGCGAGCGGGGGAGTGAATGAGCAGTTCTTC.